This TCR beta chain appears in the sequencing data of a study of beta chain features in type 1 diabetes. Regarding the study as a whole: All four CD4+ subsets from Type 1 diabetes patients carried moderately but significantly shorter TCRB CDR3s. No resolution was reached here on whether HLA type influences TCRB rearrangement.

Note on this clone: Its antigen is as yet unknown.

The entirety of the isolated RNA underwent reverse transcription, so expressed TCRB transcripts were sequenced. Using immunoSEQ multiplex PCR, the repertoire was profiled, and TCRdb retains in-frame clones only, with some absent. The top ten clones hold around 0.03% of a sample with about 250,000 clones, roughly 15% of them seen once. The germline V gene encodes CDR1 SGHAT and CDR2 FQNNGV. The V end was cut by 3 bases, the J end by 4 bases, with 21 bases between. CDR3 size: 17 residues. This sequence joins TRBV11-2 and TRBJ1-1; D call uncertain. This TCR came from a woman between 40 and 55 years old in good health. The sample consisted of naive CD4+ T cells from blood. The CDR3 loop is CASSFRTNTGVGTEAFF. The CDR3 DNA is TGTGCCAGCAGCTTTCGCACCAATACCGGAGTGGGCACTGAAGCTTTCTTT.